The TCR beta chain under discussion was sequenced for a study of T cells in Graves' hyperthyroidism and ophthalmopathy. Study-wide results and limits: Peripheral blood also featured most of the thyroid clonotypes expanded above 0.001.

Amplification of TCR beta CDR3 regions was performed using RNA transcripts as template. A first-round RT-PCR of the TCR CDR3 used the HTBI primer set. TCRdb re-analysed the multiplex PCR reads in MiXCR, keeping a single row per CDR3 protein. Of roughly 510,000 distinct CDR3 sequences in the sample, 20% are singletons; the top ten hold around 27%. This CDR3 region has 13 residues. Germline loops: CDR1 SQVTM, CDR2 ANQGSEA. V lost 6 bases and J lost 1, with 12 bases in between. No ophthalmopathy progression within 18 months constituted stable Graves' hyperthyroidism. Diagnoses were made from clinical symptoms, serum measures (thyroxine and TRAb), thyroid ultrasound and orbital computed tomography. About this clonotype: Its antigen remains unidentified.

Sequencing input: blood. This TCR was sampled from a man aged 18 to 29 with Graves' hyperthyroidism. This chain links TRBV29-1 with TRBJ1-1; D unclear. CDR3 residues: CSVPGRTNTEAFF. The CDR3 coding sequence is TGCAGCGTCCCCGGGAGAACGAACACTGAAGCTTTCTTT.